These 24 T cell receptor beta chains were all obtained from the same sample, sequenced in a study of graft-versus-host responses after intestinal transplantation. These receptors have no identified antigens. Sequenced by immunoSEQ multiplex PCR; TCRdb stores in-frame clones only, minus some. The table lists fewer than 130,000 clones, roughly 93% of them singletons, with 0.4% to 0.55% in the top ten. The sample in question was unstimulated CD8+ T cells sorted from spleen or lymph node cells, obtained before intestinal transplant. The receptors here all came from a human donor who received an intestinal transplant.

The chain has TRBV6-1 and TRBJ2-5; 8 bases line up with TRBD2. Unmatched junction bases numbered 8, after V lost 7 bases and J lost 4 bases. CDR1 MNHNS and CDR2 SASEGT come from the germline V gene. This CDR3 spans 14 amino acids. The CDR3 DNA is TGTGCCAGCACGTCCGGGAGGGCCCTAGAGACCCAGTACTTC. This sequence encodes CASTSGRALETQYF.

The rearrangement uses TRBV10-3 and TRBJ2-1, with TRBD2 identical over 14 bases. The ends lost 7 bases at V and 3 bases at J; junction bases unmatched: 8. CDR1 is ENHRY and CDR2 is SYGVKD in the germline V gene. The CDR3 spans 17 residues. The CDR3 sequence: CAIMTGLAGVDYNEQFF. Here the CDR3 DNA reads TGTGCCATCATGACGGGACTAGCGGGAGTTGACTACAATGAGCAGTTCTTC.

The rearrangement joins TRBV27 to TRBJ2-1; TRBD2 might be the D (5 bases). CDR1 is MNHEY and CDR2 is SMNVEV in the germline V gene (reference sequence). CDR3 length: 14 residues. The V end was cut by 6 bases, the J end by 2 bases, with 11 bases between. The CDR3 nucleotides are TGTGCCAGCAGCCCTGCCGGGGCCTACAATGAGCAGTTCTTC. Encoded protein: CASSPAGAYNEQFF.

The chain couples TRBV11-3 to TRBJ2-1; 8 bases agree with TRBD2. Losses at the gene ends were 0 bases for V and 3 bases for J; bases not matched to a gene: 7. This CDR3 is 17 amino acids long. Per the germline V gene, CDR1 is SGHNT and CDR2 is YENEEA. The CDR3 loop reads CASSLDFSGGIYNEQFF. In DNA, the CDR3 is TGTGCCAGCAGCTTAGATTTTTCGGGAGGGATCTACAATGAGCAGTTCTTC.

This chain connects TRBV14 to TRBJ2-7; D unresolved. Germline-derived CDR1 and CDR2 are SGHDN and FVKESK. CDR3 length: 11 residues. With 1 base removed from V and 4 bases from J, the gap between germline ends came to 2 bases. For the CDR3, the DNA is TGTGCCAGCAGCCAAGGGTACGAGCAGTACTTC. This translates into CASSQGYEQYF.

The chain is built from TRBV29-1 and TRBJ1-1, with unresolved D. The CDR3 has 11 residues. The germline CDR1 and CDR2 sequences are SQVTM and ANQGSEA. Trimming took 8 bases from V and 1 from J, leaving 8 bases between them. The CDR3 region is CSTRGNTEAFF. The CDR3 DNA follows: TGCAGCACTCGGGGGAACACTGAAGCTTTCTTT.

This chain connects TRBV5-3 to TRBJ2-3, with 7 positions matching TRBD2. TRBV5-3 is labeled an ORF, and its function is uncertain. The CDR3 runs 14 residues. V dropped 2 bases and J dropped 2; count of bases not matched to a gene: 2. CDR3 loop: CARSFLADTDTQYF. As DNA, the CDR3 is TGTGCCAGAAGCTTCCTAGCGGACACAGATACGCAGTATTTT.

The chain combines TRBV27 with TRBJ1-2; 10 bases are a match to TRBD1. The CDR3 loop spans 15 amino acids. Germline CDR1 MNHEY, CDR2 SMNVEV (reference sequence). Trimming at V came to 5 bases and at J to 6 bases, leaving 9 bases not matched to a gene. For the CDR3, the DNA is TGTGCCAGCAGTCTCCGACAGGGGGCGGTTCATGGCTACACCTTC. Translated: CASSLRQGAVHGYTF.

This chain joins TRBV28 and TRBJ1-1, with D uncertain. The CDR3 has 13 residues. Germline CDR1 MDHEN, CDR2 SYDVKM. Trimming stripped 2 bases from V and 0 bases from J, with 4 bases between. The CDR3 reads CASSLEVNTEAFF. The CDR3 nucleotides are TGTGCCAGCAGTTTAGAGGTGAACACTGAAGCTTTCTTT.

This chain links TRBV7-9 with TRBJ2-3, with TRBD2 matching 7 bases. Germline V gives CDR1 SEHNR, CDR2 FQNEAQ (reference sequence). Trimming at V came to 8 bases and at J to 6 bases, leaving 8 bases not matched to a gene. This CDR3 has 13 residues. CDR3 nucleotide sequence: TGTGCCAGCCGACCGGGAGGCGCCGATACGCAGTATTTT. Its protein is CASRPGGADTQYF.

J is TRBJ2-1 and V is TRBV14, with 10 bases lining up with TRBD2. Per germline, CDR1 SGHDN and CDR2 FVKESK. J lost 4 bases, V lost 4 bases, and 19 bases had no gene match. The CDR3 length is 20 residues. CDR3 protein: CASSPGTGLAAPGPYNEQFF. In nucleotides, the CDR3 is TGTGCCAGCAGCCCCGGGACAGGACTAGCGGCCCCGGGTCCTTACAATGAGCAGTTCTTC.

This clone showed up just once. V and J are TRBV13 and TRBJ1-1, with D hard to call. Trimming removed 0 bases from V and 1 base from J, with 9 bases in between. The CDR3 runs to 15 residues. The germline V gene encodes CDR1 PRHDT and CDR2 FYEKMQ (reference sequence). CDR3 in DNA: TGTGCCAGCAGCTTAGGGTCGGTGTGGAACACTGAAGCTTTCTTT. As protein: CASSLGSVWNTEAFF.

The J gene is TRBJ1-3, the V gene TRBV5-5; D is possibly TRBD1 (5 bases). CDR1 is SGHKS, CDR2 YYEKEE, per germline (reference sequence). The CDR3 consists of 16 residues. V dropped 4 bases and J dropped 0 bases, with 14 bases sitting between them. The chain's CDR3 is CASSPDISFSGNTIYF. CDR3 sequence (DNA): TGTGCCAGCAGCCCGGACATATCCTTCTCTGGAAACACCATATATTTT.

The V call is TRBV6-5, the J call TRBJ2-7; tentative D call: TRBD1 (6 bases). V was shortened by 7 bases and J by 0 bases, with 16 bases between the two germline ends. Looked up from germline, CDR1 is MNHEY and CDR2 is SVGAGI. CDR3 length: 15 residues. The CDR3 DNA follows: TGTGCCAGCACTACACAGGGACCTTCCTCCTACGAGCAGTACTTC. Translated, it gives CASTTQGPSSYEQYF.

The J gene is TRBJ2-6, the V gene TRBV6-5; D uncertain. V was trimmed by 0 bases and J by 4 bases, leaving 4 bases between them. The CDR3 extends over 14 amino acids. The germline gives CDR1 MNHEY, CDR2 SVGAGI. The CDR3 here is CASSYSRGANVLTF. In DNA form, the CDR3 reads TGTGCCAGCAGTTACTCGCGAGGGGCCAACGTCCTGACTTTC.

V is TRBV11-2 and J is TRBJ1-4; D remains unclear. V shed 4 bases and J shed 8 bases, with 20 bases lying between them. Germline V CDR1 and CDR2: SGHAT, FQNNGV. The CDR3 totals 16 residues. The CDR3 DNA reads TGTGCCAGCAGCTCGGAATATCACACGCCGTTCGAAAAACTGTTTTTT. Amino acids: CASSSEYHTPFEKLFF.

The gene calls are TRBV15 and TRBJ1-2, with D perhaps matching TRBD1 (6 bases). In germline, CDR1 is LNHNV, CDR2 YYDKDF (reference sequence). Deletions cut 4 bases from V and 8 bases from J, with 14 bases between. The CDR3 is 13 amino acids. CDR3 bases: TGTGCCACCAGCACCGTGACAGGCGGGGGCTACACCTTC. It codes for CATSTVTGGGYTF.

This chain uses TRBV29-1 with TRBJ2-5, with TRBD2 matching 13 bases. The V segment lost 6 bases and the J segment 1 base; nucleotides outside the gene matches: 8. Germline CDR1 and CDR2: SQVTM and ANQGSEA. This CDR3 spans 16 amino acids. The CDR3 protein is CSVNGLAGEIQETQYF. The CDR3 DNA reads TGCAGCGTGAACGGACTAGCGGGAGAGATCCAAGAGACCCAGTACTTC.

The chain joins TRBV19 to TRBJ2-1; perhaps TRBD2 as D (5 bases). Germline V CDR1 and CDR2: LNHDA, SQIVND (reference sequence). Trimming pared 3 bases from V and 7 bases from J, leaving 10 bases between. CDR3 length equals 13 residues. CDR3 sequence (DNA): TGTGCCAGTAGTATGGGAGTGTGGAATGAGCAGTTCTTC. Its protein is CASSMGVWNEQFF.

This chain joins TRBV13 and TRBJ2-7, with D maybe TRBD2 (6 bases). Between the trimmed V and J ends, which lost 5 bases and 5 bases, there was a span of 13 bases. The germline gives CDR1 PRHDT, CDR2 FYEKMQ (reference sequence). The length of the CDR3 is 13 residues. The CDR3 nucleotides read TGTGCCAGCAGCATAGCGGTACGGCACGAGCAGTACTTC. It yields the protein CASSIAVRHEQYF.

The chain has TRBV5-1 and TRBJ2-7, with D perhaps given as TRBD1 or TRBD2 (5 bases each). CDR1 and CDR2 from the germline V gene are SGHRS and YFSETQ. CDR3 length: 15 amino acids. V was clipped by 4 bases and J by 0 bases, with 14 bases between them. This CDR3 reads CASSLDPGSSYEQYF. The CDR3 coding sequence is TGCGCCAGCAGCCTGGACCCAGGGAGCTCCTACGAGCAGTACTTC.

The rearrangement joins TRBV7-9 to TRBJ2-7, with D unresolved. Germline V gene sequence: CDR1 SEHNR, CDR2 FQNEAQ (reference sequence). V was trimmed by 3 bases and J by 0 bases, leaving 6 bases between them. The CDR3 extends over 13 amino acids. The CDR3 sequence is CASSFPSSYEQYF. Written as DNA, the CDR3 is TGTGCCAGCAGCTTTCCAAGCTCCTACGAGCAGTACTTC. Looking up the rest from reference TRBV7-9 and TRBJ2-7 gives the full variable domain: DTGVSQNPRHKITKRGQNVTFRCDPISEHNRLYWYRQTLGQGPEFLTYFQNEAQLEKSRLLSDRFSAERPKGSFSTLEIQRTEQGDSAMYLCASSFPSSYEQYFGPGTRLTVT.

The J gene is TRBJ2-7, the V gene TRBV5-6; 9 nucleotides match TRBD1. V dropped 0 bases and J dropped 3; count of bases not matched to a gene: 4. The germline V gene has CDR1 SGHDT and CDR2 YYEEEE. The CDR3 totals 15 residues. CDR3 in amino acids: CASSLGQGQGYEQYF. The CDR3 nucleotides are TGTGCCAGCAGCTTGGGTCAGGGACAGGGCTACGAGCAGTACTTC.

This clone was seen a handful of times. This chain joins TRBV6-4 and TRBJ2-1; the D is unclear. Germline loops: CDR1 MRHNA, CDR2 SNTAGT. Trimming stripped 4 bases from V and 0 bases from J, with 13 bases between. The CDR3 covers 16 residues. The CDR3 DNA reads as TGTGCCAGCAGTGCATCCCAGCATAGCTCCTACAATGAGCAGTTCTTC. This sequence encodes CASSASQHSSYNEQFF.